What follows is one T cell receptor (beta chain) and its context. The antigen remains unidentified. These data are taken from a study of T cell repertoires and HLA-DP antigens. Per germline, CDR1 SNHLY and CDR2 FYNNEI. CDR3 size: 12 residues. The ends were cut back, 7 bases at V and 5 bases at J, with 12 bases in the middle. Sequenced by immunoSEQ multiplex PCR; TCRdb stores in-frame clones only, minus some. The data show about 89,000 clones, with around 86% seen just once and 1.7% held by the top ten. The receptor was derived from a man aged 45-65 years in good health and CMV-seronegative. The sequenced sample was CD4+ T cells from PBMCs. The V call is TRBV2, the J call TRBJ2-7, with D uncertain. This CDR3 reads CASKQARNEQYF. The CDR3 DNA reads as TGTGCCAGCAAGCAGGCGAGGAACGAGCAGTACTTC.